This T cell receptor (beta chain) was found in a study of T cell clones after liver transplantation. Overall study: As an antigen-independent comparator, third-party-reactive TCRbeta sequences came from pre-transplant mixed lymphocyte reactions.

There are 11 residues in the CDR3. V dropped 10 bases and J dropped 4 bases, with 8 bases sitting between them. CDR1 and CDR2 from the germline V gene are LNHDA and SQIVND (reference sequence). Repertoires were generated with immunoSEQ multiplex PCR, while TCRdb's copy carries only in-frame clones and drops some. The repertoire has about 53,000 clones, 65% to 85% of them found once; the top ten carry over 6.5%. This TCR was recovered from a human donor who received a liver transplant. The sample in question was CD4+ T cells from blood, obtained before liver transplant. This sequence joins TRBV19 and TRBJ2-1, with D unclear. CDR3 sequence (DNA): TGTGCCATATCTACGTACAATGAGCAGTTCTTC. Its protein product is CAISTYNEQFF. Supplemented by reference TRBV19 and TRBJ2-1, the full variable domain reads DGGITQSPKYLFRKEGQNVTLSCEQNLNHDAMYWYRQDPGQGLRLIYYSQIVNDFQKGDIAEGYSVSREKKESFPLTVTSAQKNPTAFYLCAISTYNEQFFGPGTRLTVL.